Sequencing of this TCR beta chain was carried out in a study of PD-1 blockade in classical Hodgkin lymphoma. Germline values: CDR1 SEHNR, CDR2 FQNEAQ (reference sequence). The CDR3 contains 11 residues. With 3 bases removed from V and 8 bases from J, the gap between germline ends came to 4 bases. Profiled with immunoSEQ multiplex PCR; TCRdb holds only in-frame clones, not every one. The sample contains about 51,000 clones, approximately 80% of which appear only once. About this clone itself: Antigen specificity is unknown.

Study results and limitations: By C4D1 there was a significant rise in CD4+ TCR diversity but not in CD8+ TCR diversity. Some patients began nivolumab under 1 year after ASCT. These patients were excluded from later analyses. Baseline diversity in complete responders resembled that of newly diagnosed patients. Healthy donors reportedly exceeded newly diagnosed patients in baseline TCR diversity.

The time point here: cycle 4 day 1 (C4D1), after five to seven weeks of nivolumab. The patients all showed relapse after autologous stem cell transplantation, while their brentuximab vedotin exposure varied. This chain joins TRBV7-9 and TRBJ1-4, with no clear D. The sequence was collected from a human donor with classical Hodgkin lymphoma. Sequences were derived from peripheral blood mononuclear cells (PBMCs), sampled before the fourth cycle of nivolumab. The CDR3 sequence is CASSFREKLFF. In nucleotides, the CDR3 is TGTGCCAGCAGCTTCAGGGAAAAACTGTTTTTT. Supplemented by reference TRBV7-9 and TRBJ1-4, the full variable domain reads DTGVSQNPRHKITKRGQNVTFRCDPISEHNRLYWYRQTLGQGPEFLTYFQNEAQLEKSRLLSDRFSAERPKGSFSTLEIQRTEQGDSAMYLCASSFREKLFFGSGTQLSVL.